These 27 T cell receptor beta chains were sequenced from one sample in a study of beta chain features in type 1 diabetes. Notes on the study in general: For Type 1 diabetes patients, all four CD4+ subsets carried TCRB CDR3s that were moderately but significantly shorter.

Their target antigens are unknown. The investigators reverse transcribed all of the isolated RNA, so they sequenced expressed TCRB transcripts. Some clones are missing from TCRdb's copy, which holds only in-frame ones; the method was immunoSEQ multiplex PCR. The sample holds roughly 400,000 clones, 9.5% to 10% seen once. What was sequenced was central memory CD4+ T cells from blood. Receptors originate from a man aged 25 to 45 with type 1 diabetes.

The chain carries TRBV11-3 and TRBJ2-2; 7 nucleotides match TRBD1. CDR1 and CDR2 from the germline V gene are SGHNT and YENEEA. With 3 bases clipped from V and 7 bases from J, the junction kept 8 bases outside the gene matches. The CDR3 runs to 15 residues. The CDR3 bases are TGTGCCAGCAGCTTTCAAGGGGGCGTGGGCGGGGAGCTGTTTTTT. Translating it yields CASSFQGGVGGELFF.

Ten or more counts support this clone. The V and J genes are TRBV19 and TRBJ1-5; D gene ambiguous. V was trimmed by 3 bases and J by 3 bases, leaving 15 bases between them. Germline values: CDR1 LNHDA, CDR2 SQIVND (reference sequence). This CDR3 is built from 16 residues. The CDR3 DNA reads TGTGCCAGTAGTATCAGGACGGTGCTAAACAATCAGCCCCAGCATTTT. The encoded protein is CASSIRTVLNNQPQHF.

This clone was counted many times. This chain connects TRBV10-3 to TRBJ2-7, with 8 bases that match TRBD1. The CDR3 spans 13 residues. V lost 9 bases and J lost 5; bases outside the gene matches: 9. Germline CDR1 ENHRY, CDR2 SYGVKD. CDR3 amino acids: CAILQGAGNEQYF. CDR3 nucleotide sequence: TGTGCCATTCTCCAGGGGGCGGGTAACGAGCAGTACTTC.

This clone has a count of ten or more. V usage is TRBV14 and J usage is TRBJ2-1; a possible D gene is TRBD1 (5 bases). V was cut by 4 bases and J by 10 bases, with 14 bases left in between. This CDR3 spans 13 amino acids. The germline CDR1 and CDR2 sequences are SGHDN and FVKESK. Written as DNA, the CDR3 is TGTGCCAGCAGCCTAAGGCAAGGGGAAGAGCAGTTCTTC. It is translated as CASSLRQGEEQFF.

This clone was detected a few times. This chain joins TRBV6-5 and TRBJ2-3; D remains ambiguous. V lost 5 bases to trimming and J lost 7 bases, with 16 bases between them. CDR1 and CDR2 from the germline V gene are MNHEY and SVGAGI. This CDR3 contains 14 residues. CDR3 residues: CASSDWYQENTQYF. The CDR3 DNA reads as TGTGCCAGCAGTGACTGGTACCAGGAGAATACGCAGTATTTT.

This chain connects TRBV6-4 to TRBJ2-3; D call uncertain. Deletions cut 8 bases from V and 2 bases from J, with 23 bases between. This CDR3 is 17 amino acids long. Germline values: CDR1 MRHNA, CDR2 SNTAGT. CDR3 nucleotides: TGTGCCAGCCTCCCAGATGTACTAAGGCCGGACACAGATACGCAGTATTTT. It codes for CASLPDVLRPDTDTQYF.

The V call is TRBV10-1, the J call TRBJ1-3, with 7 bases identical to TRBD1. V lost 6 bases and J lost 0; bases outside the gene matches: 2. CDR1 and CDR2 from the germline V gene are WNHNN and SYGVQD (reference sequence). The CDR3 is made up of 14 amino acids. The CDR3 bases are TGCGCCAGCAGGACAGGGAGCTCTGGAAACACCATATATTTT. Protein sequence: CASRTGSSGNTIYF.

V and J are TRBV14 and TRBJ2-7; D is unresolved. Trimming removed 3 bases from V and 0 bases from J, with 9 bases in between. Per germline, CDR1 SGHDN and CDR2 FVKESK. The CDR3 runs to 14 residues. CDR3 bases: TGTGCCAGCAGCCATCACAGAATCTCCTACGAGCAGTACTTC. Its protein is CASSHHRISYEQYF.

The chain is built from TRBV30 and TRBJ1-2; D not resolved. Germline V gene lookup returns CDR1 GTSNPN and CDR2 SVGIG (reference sequence). V was shortened by 2 bases and J by 8 bases, with 15 bases between the two germline ends. The CDR3 contains 13 residues. The CDR3 sequence: CAWSPLISGGYTF. In DNA form, the CDR3 reads TGTGCCTGGAGTCCCCTGATATCGGGGGGCTACACCTTC.

This clone has just a few counts. V and J are TRBV4-1 and TRBJ2-3; 7 bases match TRBD2. CDR1 is MGHRA, CDR2 YSYEKL, per germline. This CDR3 has 12 amino acids. Trimming took 1 base from V and 9 from J; bases not matched to a gene: 1. In nucleotides, the CDR3 is TGCGCCAGCAGCCAAGCCGGGGGGACGCAGTATTTT. It codes for CASSQAGGTQYF.

The sample holds a few counts of this clone. The chain employs TRBV19 and TRBJ1-1; 7 bases are shared with TRBD1. The V gene's germline CDR1 is LNHDA and CDR2 SQIVND (reference sequence). Trimming took 7 bases from V and 1 from J; bases not matched to a gene: 9. The CDR3 is 15 amino acids. Here the CDR3 DNA reads TGTGCCAGTATTATTCTTTACAGGGGGAACACTGAAGCTTTCTTT. Its translation: CASIILYRGNTEAFF.

This clone was observed a handful of times. This CDR3 is CASSWGLAGVYKNEQFF. The CDR3 DNA is TGCGCCAGCAGCTGGGGACTAGCGGGAGTATACAAGAATGAGCAGTTCTTC. This chain connects TRBV5-1 to TRBJ2-1, with 14 bases matching TRBD2. V gave up 3 bases and J gave up 7 bases; unmatched junction bases: 9. The CDR3 totals 17 residues. The germline V gene has CDR1 SGHRS and CDR2 YFSETQ.

This clone was seen more than once but under ten times. CDR3 sequence: CASSLGGRGYEQYF. CDR3 sequence (DNA): TGTGCCAGCAGTTTGGGGGGTAGGGGATACGAGCAGTACTTC. This rearrangement joins TRBV28 to TRBJ2-7; D perhaps matches TRBD2 (6 bases). CDR3 length equals 14 residues. The V and J ends lost 3 bases and 4 bases respectively, with 13 bases between them. CDR1 and CDR2 (germline): MDHEN, SYDVKM. Full variable domain (remainder filled in from reference TRBV28 and TRBJ2-7): DVKVTQSSRYLVKRTGEKVFLECVQDMDHENMFWYRQDPGLGLRLIYFSYDVKMKEKGDIPEGYSVSREKKERFSLILESASTNQTSMYLCASSLGGRGYEQYFGPGTRLTVT.

This clone was seen a few times. The gene calls are TRBV7-9 and TRBJ2-1; 9 nucleotides align to TRBD1. Per the germline V gene, CDR1 is SEHNR and CDR2 is FQNEAQ (reference sequence). This CDR3 is 15 amino acids long. With 5 bases clipped from V and 5 bases from J, the junction kept 7 bases outside the gene matches. CDR3 loop: CASSVPGQGDNEQFF. CDR3 DNA sequence: TGTGCCAGCAGCGTGCCGGGACAGGGTGACAATGAGCAGTTCTTC.

The gene calls are TRBV5-6 and TRBJ2-5, with TRBD1 matching 9 bases. The CDR3 spans 15 residues. After removal of 3 bases from V and 4 bases from J, the junction contained 7 bases not matched to a gene. The germline CDR1 and CDR2 sequences are SGHDT and YYEEEE. CDR3: CASSWRQGVGETQYF. In nucleotides, the CDR3 is TGTGCCAGCAGCTGGAGACAGGGGGTAGGAGAGACCCAGTACTTC. Using reference TRBV5-6 and TRBJ2-5 for the parts outside the CDR3, the full variable domain is DAGVTQSPTHLIKTRGQQVTLRCSPKSGHDTVSWYQQALGQGPQFIFQYYEEEERQRGNFPDRFSGHQFPNYSSELNVNALLLGDSALYLCASSWRQGVGETQYFGPGTRLLVL.

This clone was found a few times. V gene TRBV2 combines with J gene TRBJ2-6; 10 bases map to TRBD2. Losses at the gene ends were 7 bases for V and 2 bases for J; bases not matched to a gene: 8. The CDR3 has 17 amino acids. Germline loops: CDR1 SNHLY, CDR2 FYNNEI. For the CDR3, the DNA is TGTGCCAGCACACCTAGCGGGAGTGTACCTGGGGCCAACGTCCTGACTTTC. It yields the protein CASTPSGSVPGANVLTF.

This clone came up a few times. J is TRBJ1-2 and V is TRBV7-9; a weak D match, TRBD1 (5 bases). The CDR3 contains 14 residues. Trimming took 2 bases from V and 8 from J, leaving 15 bases between them. The germline V gene encodes CDR1 SEHNR and CDR2 FQNEAQ (reference sequence). CDR3 region: CASSLSKGVGGYTF. For the CDR3, the DNA is TGTGCCAGCAGCTTATCTAAAGGGGTGGGAGGCTACACCTTC.

The chain combines TRBV27 with TRBJ2-6, with unresolved D. Germline CDR1 and CDR2: MNHEY and SMNVEV (reference sequence). Between the trimmed V and J ends, which lost 6 bases and 0 bases, there was a span of 3 bases. The CDR3 consists of 13 residues. For the CDR3, the DNA is TGTGCCAGCAGATCCTCTGGGGCCAACGTCCTGACTTTC. Encoded protein: CASRSSGANVLTF.

The rearrangement uses TRBV30 and TRBJ2-7, with unresolved D. V lost 5 bases and J lost 0, with 17 bases in between. The CDR3 consists of 15 residues. Looked up from germline, CDR1 is GTSNPN and CDR2 is SVGIG (reference sequence). CDR3 sequence reads: CAWEEKRPASYEQYF. CDR3 coding DNA: TGTGCCTGGGAGGAAAAGCGCCCTGCCTCCTACGAGCAGTACTTC.

Points on this clone: At one end, the junction sequence differs from germline, possibly due to a read error. The chain uses TRBV2 and TRBJ2-3; 8 nucleotides match TRBD2. This CDR3 is built from 13 residues. CDR1 is SNHLY and CDR2 is FYNNEI in the germline V gene. This CDR3 reads CASSEARRLANLF. Here the CDR3 DNA reads TGTGCCAGCAGTGAAGCGCGGAGACTAGCGAACCTTTTT.

The rearrangement joins TRBV18 to TRBJ2-7, with TRBD1 identical over 7 bases. V shed 1 base and J 2 bases; nucleotides not matched to a gene: 8. This CDR3 region has 16 residues. Germline assignment: CDR1 KGHSH and CDR2 LQKENI. Here the CDR3 reads CASSPQRQGSPYEQYF. The CDR3 DNA follows: TGTGCCAGCTCACCACAGCGACAGGGATCCCCCTACGAGCAGTACTTC.

This clone was counted a few times. The chain uses TRBV28 and TRBJ1-1; no firm D call. This CDR3 is 12 amino acids long. V lost 2 bases and J lost 6, with 7 bases in between. The germline CDR1 and CDR2 sequences are MDHEN and SYDVKM. The CDR3 spells CASSLEQPEAFF. The CDR3 DNA is TGTGCCAGCAGTTTAGAACAGCCTGAAGCTTTCTTT.

This clone was picked up many times. The CDR3 DNA reads TGTGCCAGCAGTCCGGACCCGCAGGACTACAATGAGCAGTTCTTC. Encoded protein: CASSPDPQDYNEQFF. The chain couples TRBV2 to TRBJ2-1; D is unclear. Germline V lookup: CDR1 SNHLY, CDR2 FYNNEI. This CDR3 contains 15 residues. Trimming pared 5 bases from V and 3 bases from J, leaving 14 bases between.

J is TRBJ2-3 and V is TRBV28; 8 nucleotides line up with TRBD2. Trimming cost V 5 bases and J 6 bases; bases outside gene matches: 4. Germline CDR1 reads MDHEN; CDR2 reads SYDVKM. The CDR3 runs 13 residues. The CDR3 sequence: CASSLTSGDTQYF. In DNA form, the CDR3 reads TGTGCCAGCAGTCTCACTAGCGGCGATACGCAGTATTTT.

In this sample, this clone turned up a few times. The chain uses TRBV11-3 and TRBJ2-7; 7 bases match TRBD2. CDR1 and CDR2 from the germline V gene are SGHNT and YENEEA. Trimming removed 5 bases from V and 0 bases from J; junction bases left unmatched: 7. The CDR3 is made up of 15 amino acids. The CDR3 nucleotides read TGTGCCAGCAGCACGCAAGCGGGGAGCTCCTACGAGCAGTACTTC. Translation: CASSTQAGSSYEQYF.

This clone was picked up a small number of times. The chain employs TRBV30 and TRBJ2-5, with TRBD1 matching 11 bases. The length of the CDR3 is 16 residues. The germline CDR1 and CDR2 sequences are GTSNPN and SVGIG (reference sequence). Trimming at V came to 4 bases and at J to 5 bases, leaving 12 bases not matched to a gene. For the CDR3, the DNA is TGTGCCTGGACTAAAAAGGACAGGGGGCGGGAGGAGACCCAGTACTTC. Translation gives CAWTKKDRGREETQYF.

This clone was seen a single time. The chain uses TRBV7-2 and TRBJ2-2, with D unresolved. CDR3 length: 12 residues. V was clipped by 1 base and J by 7 bases, with 4 bases between them. CDR1 and CDR2 (germline): SGHTA, FQGNSA. CDR3 DNA: TGTGCCAGCAGCTTAGTCGGCGGGGAGCTGTTTTTT. Translated: CASSLVGGELFF.